A single sample gave rise to the 5 T cell receptor beta chains below, sequenced in a study of shared clonotypes between healthy human individuals. Only in-frame clones appear in the TCRdb table, and some are missing; sequencing was by immunoSEQ multiplex PCR. The table lists over 2 million clones, around 93% of them singletons. Source material: naive CD4+ T cells from PBMCs. Documented subset: CD45RA+ positively selected. The receptors were gathered from a man younger than 30 in good health. Some clones in this sample may be carry-over from other donors' samples.

The chain is built from TRBV5-1 and TRBJ2-5; D perhaps matches TRBD1 (6 bases). Germline CDR1 and CDR2: SGHRS and YFSETQ. This CDR3 spans 17 amino acids. V lost 0 bases and J 2 bases, leaving 17 bases between the germline ends. CDR3 sequence: CASSLGTVDSVQETQYF. The CDR3 nucleotides read TGCGCCAGCAGCTTGGGGACGGTGGACAGCGTACAAGAGACCCAGTACTTC.

In DNA form, the CDR3 reads TGCAGCGTTGCACAGACTAGCGGGAGATCGGATGAGCAGTTCTTC. This encodes CSVAQTSGRSDEQFF. The V and J genes are TRBV29-1 and TRBJ2-1; 12 nucleotides line up with TRBD2. This CDR3 is 15 amino acids long. CDR1 and CDR2 (germline): SQVTM, ANQGSEA. After removal of 4 bases from V and 8 bases from J, the junction contained 9 bases not matched to a gene.

The CDR3 protein is CASTGGQGAYEQYF. CDR3 nucleotide sequence: TGTGCCAGCACGGGGGGACAGGGTGCCTACGAGCAGTACTTC. V is TRBV6-6 and J is TRBJ2-7; 9 positions match TRBD1. Germline values: CDR1 MNHNY, CDR2 SVGAGI (reference sequence). V lost 7 bases, J lost 2 bases, and 6 bases stayed unmatched. The CDR3 has 14 amino acids.

The chain employs TRBV5-1 and TRBJ2-1, with TRBD2 matching over 8 bases. With 4 bases clipped from V and 8 bases from J, the junction kept 5 bases outside the gene matches. Per germline, CDR1 SGHRS and CDR2 YFSETQ. This CDR3 is built from 13 residues. CDR3 loop: CASSTGLADEQFF. CDR3 coding DNA: TGCGCCAGCAGCACAGGACTAGCCGATGAGCAGTTCTTC.

The chain has TRBV19 and TRBJ1-1; possible D gene TRBD1, 6 bases. Deletions cut 7 bases from V and 5 bases from J, with 38 bases between. Germline values: CDR1 LNHDA, CDR2 SQIVND (reference sequence). CDR3 length: 21 amino acids. CDR3 loop: CASMGGWFRLDNGTLGTEAFF. DNA of the CDR3: TGTGCCAGTATGGGAGGTTGGTTCCGGCTGGATAACGGGACACTGGGGACTGAAGCTTTCTTT.